Below, 19 T cell receptor beta chains from the same sample are listed, as sequenced in a study of CD8+ T cells in alopecia areata. Sequencing relied on a cDNA template that was reverse transcribed from extracted RNA. Only in-frame clones appear in the TCRdb table, and some are missing; sequencing was by immunoSEQ multiplex PCR. The sample carries about 200,000 clones, less than 45% recorded once. Treatment: oral pan-JAK inhibitor, 5-10 mg twice daily. The sequenced sample was CD4+ T cells sorted from blood, obtained at approximately week 30, from a patient treated with tofacitinib. The receptors stem from a human donor with alopecia areata.

The rearrangement links TRBV30 to TRBJ1-1; TRBD1 might be the D (6 bases). This CDR3 has 14 amino acids. Germline V gives CDR1 GTSNPN, CDR2 SVGIG (reference sequence). CDR3 sequence: CAHVRQGRNTEAFF. The CDR3 DNA follows: TGTGCGCATGTGAGGCAGGGGAGGAACACTGAAGCTTTCTTT.

The chain joins TRBV29-1 to TRBJ2-7; D tentatively reads TRBD1 or TRBD2 (5 bases each). The germline V gene encodes CDR1 SQVTM and CDR2 ANQGSEA. The ends were cut back, 1 base at V and 4 bases at J, with 14 bases in the middle. The length of the CDR3 is 14 residues. The CDR3: CSVEGGNNGYEQYF. Written as DNA, the CDR3 is TGCAGCGTTGAAGGGGGGAATAACGGGTACGAGCAGTACTTC.

V gene TRBV27 combines with J gene TRBJ1-2; the D is unclear. Trimming took 5 bases from V and 8 from J, leaving 18 bases between them. Germline CDR1 reads MNHEY; CDR2 reads SMNVEV (reference sequence). The CDR3 length is 14 residues. Here the CDR3 DNA reads TGTGCCAGCAGTCCAGGCCGGCAGGTAGGCGGCTACACCTTC. Amino acids: CASSPGRQVGGYTF.

The chain joins TRBV7-9 to TRBJ1-4, with 11 bases fitting TRBD1. Looked up from germline, CDR1 is SEHNR and CDR2 is FQNEAQ (reference sequence). CDR3 length: 14 residues. After removal of 4 bases from V and 8 bases from J, the junction contained 3 bases not matched to a gene. CDR3 nucleotide sequence: TGTGCCAGCAGCTCGGGGACAGGGGGGGAAAAACTGTTTTTT. This gives the protein CASSSGTGGEKLFF.

The genes are TRBV2 and TRBJ1-2, with 9 positions matching TRBD1. The CDR3 contains 16 residues. Germline V gives CDR1 SNHLY, CDR2 FYNNEI. V gave up 5 bases and J gave up 4 bases; unmatched junction bases: 11. The CDR3 region has the DNA TGTGCCAGCAGTCCCCCCCGGGACAGGGTTAGCTATGGCTACACCTTC. As protein: CASSPPRDRVSYGYTF.

This clone turned up a few times. At the DNA level, this CDR3 is encoded by other sequences in the same sample as well. The J gene is TRBJ2-7, the V gene TRBV29-1, with 10 bases matching TRBD2. Germline CDR1 and CDR2: SQVTM and ANQGSEA. With 4 bases clipped from V and 4 bases from J, the junction kept 1 base outside the gene matches. This CDR3 spans 12 amino acids. CDR3: CSVGTSGYEQYF. The CDR3 coding sequence is TGCAGCGTTGGGACTAGCGGATACGAGCAGTACTTC.

The chain links TRBV9 to TRBJ2-2; 7 nucleotides align to TRBD2. Germline V gene data show CDR1 as SGDLS and CDR2 as YYNGEE. Trimming removed 3 bases from V and 1 base from J; junction bases left unmatched: 12. The CDR3 covers 18 residues. The chain's CDR3 is CASSARFGTMGNTGELFF. CDR3 DNA sequence: TGTGCCAGCAGCGCCCGCTTCGGGACTATGGGGAACACCGGGGAGCTGTTTTTT.

The chain is built from TRBV20-1 and TRBJ2-1; tentatively, D is TRBD1 (6 bases). CDR3 size: 11 residues. Trimming took off 6 bases at V and 7 bases at J, with 10 bases between the two ends. Germline CDR1 is DFQATT and CDR2 is SNEGSKA (reference sequence). CDR3 sequence reads: CSAHRVNEQFF. The CDR3 DNA reads as TGCAGTGCCCACAGGGTAAATGAGCAGTTCTTC.

V and J are TRBV6-5 and TRBJ2-2; 8 bases line up with TRBD1. The V and J ends lost 7 bases and 1 base, in that order; junction bases with no gene match: 5. The CDR3 runs to 15 residues. The germline gives CDR1 MNHEY, CDR2 SVGAGI. Written as DNA, the CDR3 is TGTGCCAGCACCAGGGGGCTTCTGAACACCGGGGAGCTGTTTTTT. Its protein is CASTRGLLNTGELFF.

The J gene is TRBJ2-3, the V gene TRBV5-1; 10 bases fit TRBD2. V trimming: 0 bases; J trimming: 5 bases; junction bases outside the gene matches: 6. In germline, CDR1 is SGHRS, CDR2 YFSETQ. The CDR3 loop spans 16 amino acids. CDR3: CASSLDLAGDLDTQYF. The DNA for the CDR3 is TGCGCCAGCAGCTTGGATCTAGCGGGAGACCTAGATACGCAGTATTTT.

This clone was counted between two and nine times. V is TRBV19 and J is TRBJ2-2; 10 bases are shared with TRBD1. This CDR3 has 16 amino acids. Looked up from germline, CDR1 is LNHDA and CDR2 is SQIVND (reference sequence). Trimming at V came to 2 bases and at J to 5 bases, leaving 5 bases not matched to a gene. The CDR3 protein is CASSISRQGATGELFF. The CDR3, as DNA: TGTGCCAGTAGTATATCGAGACAGGGGGCGACCGGGGAGCTGTTTTTT.

This clone was found a few times. CDR3 sequence: CSVDKQGVFTDTQYF. In DNA, the CDR3 is TGCAGCGTTGATAAGCAGGGGGTGTTCACAGATACGCAGTATTTT. V and J are TRBV29-1 and TRBJ2-3; 7 nucleotides agree with TRBD1. Germline CDR1 SQVTM, CDR2 ANQGSEA. Trimming cost V 3 bases and J 2 bases; bases outside gene matches: 8. The CDR3 totals 15 residues.

The rearrangement uses TRBV6-6 and TRBJ1-2; D is unresolved. Trimming took off 0 bases at V and 8 bases at J, with 7 bases between the two ends. CDR1 is MNHNY, CDR2 SVGAGI, per germline (reference sequence). The CDR3 runs 12 residues. The CDR3 is CASSYSPGGYTF. The DNA for the CDR3 is TGTGCCAGCAGTTACTCACCGGGGGGCTACACCTTC.

The chain carries TRBV4-1 and TRBJ2-7; D unclear. Trimming removed 1 base at V and 7 bases at J, with 20 bases between. The CDR3 contains 16 residues. Germline V lookup: CDR1 MGHRA, CDR2 YSYEKL. The CDR3 bases are TGCGCCAGCAGCCAAGGGATTACTACGAGTTGGGCAGAGCAGTACTTC. Protein sequence: CASSQGITTSWAEQYF.

The chain has TRBV10-3 and TRBJ2-5; 12 nucleotides match TRBD2. The CDR3 has 17 amino acids. After removal of 2 bases from V and 2 bases from J, the junction contained 6 bases not matched to a gene. Germline CDR1 is ENHRY and CDR2 is SYGVKD. The CDR3: CAISETIGLAGQETQYF. The CDR3 nucleotides are TGTGCCATCAGTGAGACAATTGGACTAGCGGGACAAGAGACCCAGTACTTC.

As DNA, the CDR3 is TGTGCCAGCTCTCGGGTGTCCGGGGAGACCCAGTACTTC. It encodes CASSRVSGETQYF. The rearrangement links TRBV18 to TRBJ2-5, with D unresolved. Germline V lookup: CDR1 KGHSH, CDR2 LQKENI. V lost 6 bases to trimming and J lost 5 bases, with 13 bases between them. There are 13 residues in the CDR3.

The J gene is TRBJ1-5, the V gene TRBV18; 11 bases align to TRBD1. This CDR3 contains 16 residues. V lost 3 bases and J lost 2; bases outside the gene matches: 3. The germline CDR1 and CDR2 sequences are KGHSH and LQKENI. DNA for the CDR3: TGTGCCAGCTCACCTCGGGGACAGGGGGGCAATCAGCCCCAGCATTTT. Translated: CASSPRGQGGNQPQHF.

This sequence joins TRBV19 and TRBJ1-1; the D is unclear. This CDR3 is 12 amino acids long. Germline CDR1 is LNHDA and CDR2 is SQIVND (reference sequence). Trimming took off 8 bases at V and 7 bases at J, with 14 bases between the two ends. CDR3 nucleotides: TGTGCCAGTTCCCTGATGAATGTTGAAGCTTTCTTT. This sequence encodes CASSLMNVEAFF.

This chain links TRBV30 with TRBJ1-2, with D perhaps matching TRBD1 (5 bases). CDR3 length equals 14 residues. Germline lookup yields CDR1 GTSNPN and CDR2 SVGIG (reference sequence). The V and J ends lost 4 bases and 2 bases respectively, with 14 bases between them. The CDR3 DNA is TGTGCCTGGACCTCCGGCCGGGGGAACTATGGCTACACCTTC. Translated, it gives CAWTSGRGNYGYTF.